Described below is a single TCR beta chain sequence and its context. These data come from a study of CD8 T cells in ankylosing spondylitis. TCRdb redid the calling of the 5' RACE reads with MiXCR, one entry per CDR3 protein. Of 250,000 or so distinct CDR3 sequences detected, more than 20% appear once; the ten largest clones hold roughly 0.67%. The CDR3 is made up of 15 amino acids. Deletions cut 4 bases from V and 0 bases from J, with 12 bases between. Germline values: CDR1 DFQATT, CDR2 SNEGSKA (reference sequence). The source material was blood, either unsorted or a sorted T cell fraction (not recorded which). This rearrangement joins TRBV20-1 to TRBJ2-2; D ambiguous. The origin of this receptor is a male donor with ankylosing spondylitis or in good health (not recorded which). The CDR3 sequence is CSATRIRANTGELFF. DNA for the CDR3: TGCAGTGCTACACGAATTAGGGCGAACACCGGGGAGCTGTTTTTT.